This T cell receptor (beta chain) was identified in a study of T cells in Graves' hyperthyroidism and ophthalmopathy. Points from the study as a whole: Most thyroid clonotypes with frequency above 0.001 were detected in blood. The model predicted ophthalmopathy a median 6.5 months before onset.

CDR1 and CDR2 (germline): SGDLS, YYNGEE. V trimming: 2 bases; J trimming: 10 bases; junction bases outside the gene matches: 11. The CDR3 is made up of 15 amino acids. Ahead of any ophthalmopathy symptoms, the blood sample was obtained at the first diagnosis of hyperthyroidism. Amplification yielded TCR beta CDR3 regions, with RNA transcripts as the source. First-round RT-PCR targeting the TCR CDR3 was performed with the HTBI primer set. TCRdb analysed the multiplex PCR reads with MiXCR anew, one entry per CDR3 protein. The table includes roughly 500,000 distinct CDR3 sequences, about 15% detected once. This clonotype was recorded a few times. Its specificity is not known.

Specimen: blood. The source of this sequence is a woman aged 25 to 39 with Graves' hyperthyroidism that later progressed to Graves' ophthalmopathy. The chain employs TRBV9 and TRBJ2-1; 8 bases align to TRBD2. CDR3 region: CASSVGTSGDGEQFF. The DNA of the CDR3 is TGTGCCAGCAGCGTGGGGACTAGTGGAGATGGGGAGCAGTTCTTC.